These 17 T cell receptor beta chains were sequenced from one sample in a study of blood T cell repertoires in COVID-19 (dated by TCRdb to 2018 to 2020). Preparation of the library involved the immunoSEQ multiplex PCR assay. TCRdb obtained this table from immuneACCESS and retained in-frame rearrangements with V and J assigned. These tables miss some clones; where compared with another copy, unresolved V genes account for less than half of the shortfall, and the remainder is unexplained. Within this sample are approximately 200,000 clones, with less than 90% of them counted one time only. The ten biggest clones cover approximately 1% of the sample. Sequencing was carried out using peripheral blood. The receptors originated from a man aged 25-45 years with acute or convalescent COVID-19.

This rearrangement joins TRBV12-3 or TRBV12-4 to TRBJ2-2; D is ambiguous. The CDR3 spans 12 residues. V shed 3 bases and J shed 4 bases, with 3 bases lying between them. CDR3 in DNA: TGTGCCAGCAGTTTCCTCACCGGGGAGCTGTTTTTT. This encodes CASSFLTGELFF.

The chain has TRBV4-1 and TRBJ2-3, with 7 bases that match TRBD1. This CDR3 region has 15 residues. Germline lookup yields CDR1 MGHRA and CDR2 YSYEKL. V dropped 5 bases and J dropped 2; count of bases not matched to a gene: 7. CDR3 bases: TGCGCCAGCAGCGCTACGGGACAGTTCACAGATACGCAGTATTTT. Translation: CASSATGQFTDTQYF.

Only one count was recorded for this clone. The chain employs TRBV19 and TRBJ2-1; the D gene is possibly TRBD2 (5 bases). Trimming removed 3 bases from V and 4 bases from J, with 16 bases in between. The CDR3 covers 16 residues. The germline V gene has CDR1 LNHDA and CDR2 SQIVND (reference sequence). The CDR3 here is CASSISLGAGYNEQFF. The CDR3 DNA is TGTGCCAGTAGTATCTCGCTCGGCGCGGGTTACAATGAGCAGTTCTTC.

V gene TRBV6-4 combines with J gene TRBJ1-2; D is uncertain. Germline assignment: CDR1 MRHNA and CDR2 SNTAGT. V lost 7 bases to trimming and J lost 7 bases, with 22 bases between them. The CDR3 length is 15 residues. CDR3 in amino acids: CASNSWPPTSGGYTF. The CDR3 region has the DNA TGTGCCAGCAACTCCTGGCCCCCGACTAGCGGTGGCTACACCTTC.

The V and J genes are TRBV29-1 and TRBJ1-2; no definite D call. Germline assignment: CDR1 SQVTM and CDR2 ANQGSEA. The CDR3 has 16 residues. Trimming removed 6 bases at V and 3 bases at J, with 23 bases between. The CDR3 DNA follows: TGCAGCGTCCCGGAGGGTGGCGGCCTGCCCTACTATGGCTACACCTTC. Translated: CSVPEGGGLPYYGYTF.

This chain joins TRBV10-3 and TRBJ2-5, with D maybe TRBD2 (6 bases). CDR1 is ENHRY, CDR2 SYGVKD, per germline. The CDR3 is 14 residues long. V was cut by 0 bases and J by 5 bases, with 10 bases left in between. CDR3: CAISESKGRETQYF. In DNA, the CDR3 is TGTGCCATCAGTGAGTCGAAAGGGAGGGAGACCCAGTACTTC.

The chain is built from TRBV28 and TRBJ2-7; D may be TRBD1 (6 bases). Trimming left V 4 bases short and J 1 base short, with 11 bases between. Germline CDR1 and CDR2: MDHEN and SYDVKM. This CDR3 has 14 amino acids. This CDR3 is CASSSPDRSYEQYF. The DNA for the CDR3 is TGTGCCAGCAGTTCTCCCGACAGGTCCTACGAGCAGTACTTC. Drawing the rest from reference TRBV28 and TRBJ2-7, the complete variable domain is DVKVTQSSRYLVKRTGEKVFLECVQDMDHENMFWYRQDPGLGLRLIYFSYDVKMKEKGDIPEGYSVSREKKERFSLILESASTNQTSMYLCASSSPDRSYEQYFGPGTRLTVT.

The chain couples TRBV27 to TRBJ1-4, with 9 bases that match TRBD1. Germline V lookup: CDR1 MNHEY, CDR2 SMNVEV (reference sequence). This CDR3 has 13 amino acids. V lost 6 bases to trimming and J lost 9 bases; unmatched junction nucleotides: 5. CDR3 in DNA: TGTGCCAGCAGCTGGGGACAGGGAAAAAAACTGTTTTTT. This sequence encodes CASSWGQGKKLFF. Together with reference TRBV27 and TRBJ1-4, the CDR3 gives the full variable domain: EAQVTQNPRYLITVTGKKLTVTCSQNMNHEYMSWYRQDPGLGLRQIYYSMNVEVTDKGDVPEGYKVSRKEKRNFPLILESPSPNQTSLYFCASSWGQGKKLFFGSGTQLSVL.

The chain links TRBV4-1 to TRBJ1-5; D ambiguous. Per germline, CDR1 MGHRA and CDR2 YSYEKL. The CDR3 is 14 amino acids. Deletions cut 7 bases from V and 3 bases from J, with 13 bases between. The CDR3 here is CASKSPGINQPQHF. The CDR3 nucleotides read TGCGCCAGCAAATCCCCCGGTATCAATCAGCCCCAGCATTTT.

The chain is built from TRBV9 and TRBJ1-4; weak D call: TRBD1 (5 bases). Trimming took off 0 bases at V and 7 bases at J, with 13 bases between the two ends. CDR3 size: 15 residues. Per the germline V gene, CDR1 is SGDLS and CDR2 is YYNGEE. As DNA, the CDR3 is TGTGCCAGCAGCGTAGGAGCAGGGTGGGGTGAAAAACTGTTTTTT. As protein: CASSVGAGWGEKLFF.

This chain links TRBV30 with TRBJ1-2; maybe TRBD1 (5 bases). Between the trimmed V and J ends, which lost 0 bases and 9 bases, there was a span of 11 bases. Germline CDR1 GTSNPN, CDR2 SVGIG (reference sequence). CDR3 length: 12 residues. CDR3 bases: TGTGCCTGGAGTGTGCAGGGTCTAAGCTACACCTTC. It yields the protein CAWSVQGLSYTF.

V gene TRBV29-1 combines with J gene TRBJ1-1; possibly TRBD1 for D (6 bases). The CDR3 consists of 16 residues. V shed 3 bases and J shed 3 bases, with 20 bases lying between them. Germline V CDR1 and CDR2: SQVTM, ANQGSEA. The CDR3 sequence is CSVEGARTFRDTEAFF. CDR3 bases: TGCAGCGTTGAGGGGGCCCGGACCTTTCGGGACACTGAAGCTTTCTTT.

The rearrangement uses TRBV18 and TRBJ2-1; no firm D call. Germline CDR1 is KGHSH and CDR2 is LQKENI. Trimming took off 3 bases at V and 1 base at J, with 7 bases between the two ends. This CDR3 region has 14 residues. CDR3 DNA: TGTGCCAGCTCACCGTCACATTCCTACAATGAGCAGTTCTTC. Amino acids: CASSPSHSYNEQFF.

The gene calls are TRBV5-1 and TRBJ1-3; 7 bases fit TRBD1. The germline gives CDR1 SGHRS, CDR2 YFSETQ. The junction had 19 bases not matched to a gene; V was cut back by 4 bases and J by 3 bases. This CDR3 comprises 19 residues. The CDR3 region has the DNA TGCGCCAGCAGCACCTACGGGACAGCCAGGTTTAGTAATGGAAACACCATATATTTT. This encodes CASSTYGTARFSNGNTIYF. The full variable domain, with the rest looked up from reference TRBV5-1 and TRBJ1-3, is KAGVTQTPRYLIKTRGQQVTLSCSPISGHRSVSWYQQTPGQGLQFLFEYFSETQRNKGNFPGRFSGRQFSNSRSEMNVSTLELGDSALYLCASSTYGTARFSNGNTIYFGEGSWLTVV.

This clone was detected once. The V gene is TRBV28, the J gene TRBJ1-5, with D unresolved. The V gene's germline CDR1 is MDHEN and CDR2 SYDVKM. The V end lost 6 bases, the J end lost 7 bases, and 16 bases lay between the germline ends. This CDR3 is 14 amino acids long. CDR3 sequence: CASRRIAGEQPQHF. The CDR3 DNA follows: TGTGCCAGCAGACGTATAGCGGGTGAACAGCCCCAGCATTTT.

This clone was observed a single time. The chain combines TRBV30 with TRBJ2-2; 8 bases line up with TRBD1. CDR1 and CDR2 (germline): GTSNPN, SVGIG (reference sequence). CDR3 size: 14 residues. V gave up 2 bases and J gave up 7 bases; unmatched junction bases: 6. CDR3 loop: CAWSRQGAGGELFF. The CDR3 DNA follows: TGTGCCTGGAGTCGGCAGGGGGCCGGCGGGGAGCTGTTTTTT.

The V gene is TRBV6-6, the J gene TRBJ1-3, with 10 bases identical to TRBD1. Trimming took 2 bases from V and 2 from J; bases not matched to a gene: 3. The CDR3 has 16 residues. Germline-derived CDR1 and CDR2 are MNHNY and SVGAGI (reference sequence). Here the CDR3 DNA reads TGTGCCAGCAGTTACGGGACAGGGGTCCCTGGAAACACCATATATTTT. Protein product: CASSYGTGVPGNTIYF.